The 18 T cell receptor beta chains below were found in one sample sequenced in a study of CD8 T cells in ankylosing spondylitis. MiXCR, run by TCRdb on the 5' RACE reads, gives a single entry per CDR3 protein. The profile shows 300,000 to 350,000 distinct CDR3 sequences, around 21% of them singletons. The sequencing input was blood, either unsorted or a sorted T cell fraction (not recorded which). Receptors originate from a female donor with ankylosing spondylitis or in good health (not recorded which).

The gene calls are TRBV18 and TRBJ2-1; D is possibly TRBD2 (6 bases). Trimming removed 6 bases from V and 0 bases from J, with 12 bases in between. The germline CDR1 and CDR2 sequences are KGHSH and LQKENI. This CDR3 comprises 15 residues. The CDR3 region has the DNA TGTGCCAGCTCCCCGACTAGGGGCTCCTACAATGAGCAGTTCTTC. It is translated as CASSPTRGSYNEQFF. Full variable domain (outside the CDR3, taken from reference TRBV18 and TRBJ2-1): NAGVMQNPRHLVRRRGQEARLRCSPMKGHSHVYWYRQLPEEGLKFMVYLQKENIIDESGMPKERFSAEFPKEGPSILRIQQVVRGDSAAYFCASSPTRGSYNEQFFGPGTRLTVL.

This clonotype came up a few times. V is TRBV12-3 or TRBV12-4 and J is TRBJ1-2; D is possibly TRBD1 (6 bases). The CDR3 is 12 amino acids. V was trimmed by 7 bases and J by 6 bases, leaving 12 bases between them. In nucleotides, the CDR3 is TGTGCCAGCACACAGGGTAAAGATGGCTACACCTTC. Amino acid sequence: CASTQGKDGYTF.

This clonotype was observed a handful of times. In nucleotides, the CDR3 is TGTGCCAGCAGTCCACAAACAGGGTTCTATGGCTACACCTTC. Translating it yields CASSPQTGFYGYTF. The gene calls are TRBV6-1 and TRBJ1-2; D may be TRBD1 (6 bases). The germline CDR1 and CDR2 sequences are MNHNS and SASEGT. Trimming cost V 5 bases and J 4 bases, with 14 bases left between them. The CDR3 is 14 amino acids.

This chain's CDR3 is CASSHPGLTNTGELFF. CDR3 bases: TGTGCCAGCAGTCACCCGGGACTAACCAACACCGGGGAGCTGTTTTTT. The chain carries TRBV6-5 and TRBJ2-2; 7 nucleotides match TRBD2. CDR3 size: 16 residues. Germline V CDR1 and CDR2: MNHEY, SVGAGI. V lost 5 bases, J lost 2 bases, and 8 bases stayed unmatched.

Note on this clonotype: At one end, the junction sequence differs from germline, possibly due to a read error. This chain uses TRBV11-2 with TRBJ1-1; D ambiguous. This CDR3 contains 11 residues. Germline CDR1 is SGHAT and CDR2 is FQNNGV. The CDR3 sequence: CASSFRGAGVF. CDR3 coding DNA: TGTGCCAGCAGCTTTAGAGGTGCCGGGGTCTTT.

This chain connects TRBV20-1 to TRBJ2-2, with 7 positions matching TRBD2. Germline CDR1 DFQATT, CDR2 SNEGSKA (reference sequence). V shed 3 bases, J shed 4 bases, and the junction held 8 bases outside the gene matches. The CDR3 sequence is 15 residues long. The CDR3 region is CSARGGRAVTGELFF. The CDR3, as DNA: TGCAGTGCTAGGGGGGGGAGGGCCGTCACCGGGGAGCTGTTTTTT.

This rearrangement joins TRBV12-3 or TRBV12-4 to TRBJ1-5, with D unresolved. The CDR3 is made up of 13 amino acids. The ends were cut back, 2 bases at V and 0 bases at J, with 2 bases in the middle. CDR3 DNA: TGTGCCAGCAGTTTATTTAGCAATCAGCCCCAGCATTTT. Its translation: CASSLFSNQPQHF.

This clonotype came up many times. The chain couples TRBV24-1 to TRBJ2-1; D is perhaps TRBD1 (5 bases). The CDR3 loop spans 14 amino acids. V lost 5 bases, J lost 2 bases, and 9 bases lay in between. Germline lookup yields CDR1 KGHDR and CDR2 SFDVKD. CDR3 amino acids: CATSGAGTYNEQFF. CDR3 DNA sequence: TGTGCCACCAGTGGCGCAGGGACCTACAATGAGCAGTTCTTC.

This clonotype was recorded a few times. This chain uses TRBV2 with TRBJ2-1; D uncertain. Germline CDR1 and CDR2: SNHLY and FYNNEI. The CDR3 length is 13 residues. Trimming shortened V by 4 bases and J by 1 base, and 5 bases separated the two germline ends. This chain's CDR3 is CASSGRSYNEQFF. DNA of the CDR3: TGTGCCAGCAGTGGAAGGTCCTACAATGAGCAGTTCTTC.

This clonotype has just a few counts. The CDR3 sequence is CSAPLVGGGNEQFF. The CDR3 bases are TGCAGTGCTCCCCTCGTGGGAGGAGGGAATGAGCAGTTCTTC. The J gene is TRBJ2-1, the V gene TRBV20-1, with a tentative D call TRBD2 (6 bases). The CDR3 extends over 14 amino acids. The V gene lost 5 bases and the J gene lost 7 bases, with 18 bases spanning the gap. Germline V CDR1 and CDR2: DFQATT, SNEGSKA (reference sequence).

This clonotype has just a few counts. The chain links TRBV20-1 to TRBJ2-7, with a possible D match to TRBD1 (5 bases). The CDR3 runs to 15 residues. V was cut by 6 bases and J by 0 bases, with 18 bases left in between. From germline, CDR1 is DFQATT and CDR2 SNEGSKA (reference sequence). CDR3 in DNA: TGCAGTGCGCCCGACAGAGGCCCGAGCTCCTACGAGCAGTACTTC. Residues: CSAPDRGPSSYEQYF.

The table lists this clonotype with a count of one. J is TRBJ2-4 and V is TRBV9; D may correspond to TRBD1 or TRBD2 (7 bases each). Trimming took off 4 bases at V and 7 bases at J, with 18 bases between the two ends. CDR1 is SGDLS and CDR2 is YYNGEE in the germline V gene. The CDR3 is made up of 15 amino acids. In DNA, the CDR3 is TGTGCCAGCAGCCCCAGGGGGGGGGGGCGGAACATTCAGTACTTC. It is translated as CASSPRGGGRNIQYF.

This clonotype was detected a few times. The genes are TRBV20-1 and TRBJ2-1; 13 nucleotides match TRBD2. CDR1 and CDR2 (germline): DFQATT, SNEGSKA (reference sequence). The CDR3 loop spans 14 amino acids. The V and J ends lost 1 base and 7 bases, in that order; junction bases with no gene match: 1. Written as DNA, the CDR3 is TGCAGTGCTAGAGGGACTAGCGGGGGTAATGAGCAGTTCTTC. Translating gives CSARGTSGGNEQFF.

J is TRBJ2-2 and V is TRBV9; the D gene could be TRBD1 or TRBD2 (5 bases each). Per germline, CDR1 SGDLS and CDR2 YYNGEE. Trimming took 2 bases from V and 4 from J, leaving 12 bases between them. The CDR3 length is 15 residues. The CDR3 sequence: CASSVSGTFTGELFF. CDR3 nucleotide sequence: TGTGCCAGCAGCGTTTCTGGGACCTTCACCGGGGAGCTGTTTTTT. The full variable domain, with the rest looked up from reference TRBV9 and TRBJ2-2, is DSGVTQTPKHLITATGQRVTLRCSPRSGDLSVYWYQQSLDQGLQFLIQYYNGEERAKGNILERFSAQQFPDLHSELNLSSLELGDSALYFCASSVSGTFTGELFFGEGSRLTVL.

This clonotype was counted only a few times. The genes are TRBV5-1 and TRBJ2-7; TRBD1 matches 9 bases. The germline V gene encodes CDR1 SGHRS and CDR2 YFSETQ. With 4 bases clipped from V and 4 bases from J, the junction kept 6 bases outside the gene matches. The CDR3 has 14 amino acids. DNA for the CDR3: TGCGCCAGCAGCCTCCGGGACAGGGAGTACGAGCAGTACTTC. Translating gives CASSLRDREYEQYF.

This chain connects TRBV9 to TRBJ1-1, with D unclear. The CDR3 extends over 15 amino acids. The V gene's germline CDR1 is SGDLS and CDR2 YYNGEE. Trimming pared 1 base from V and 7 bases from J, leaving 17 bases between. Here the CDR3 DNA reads TGTGCCAGCAGCGTAACCGTCGGGCAGGATAATGAAGCTTTCTTT. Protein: CASSVTVGQDNEAFF.

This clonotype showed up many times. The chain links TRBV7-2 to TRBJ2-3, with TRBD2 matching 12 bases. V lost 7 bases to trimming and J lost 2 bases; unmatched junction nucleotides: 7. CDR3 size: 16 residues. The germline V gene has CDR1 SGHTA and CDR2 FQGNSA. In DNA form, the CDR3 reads TGTGCCAGCATGGAGACTAGCGGGAGACACACAGATACGCAGTATTTT. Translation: CASMETSGRHTDTQYF.

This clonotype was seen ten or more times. DNA for the CDR3: TGTGCCAGCAGCCTGGGACAGGGCCAGCCCCAGCATTTT. Its translation is CASSLGQGQPQHF. This chain links TRBV7-2 with TRBJ1-5; 9 bases are shared with TRBD1. The trim removed 5 bases at V and 7 bases at J, leaving 3 bases unmatched. The CDR3 has 13 residues. The germline CDR1 and CDR2 sequences are SGHTA and FQGNSA.